This entry lists 15 T cell receptor beta chains sequenced from one sample in a study of blood T cell repertoires in COVID-19. The repertoire was sequenced with immunoSEQ multiplex PCR; TCRdb's copy has only in-frame clones and lacks some. The profile covers hundreds of thousands of clones, with around 88% appearing a single time and 14% to 15% taken by the ten largest. Material: PBMCs or T cells enriched from blood (not recorded which). The receptors stem from a woman aged 45-65 years with acute COVID-19.

This clone has more than one count but fewer than ten. This chain joins TRBV24-1 and TRBJ1-1; TRBD1 might be the D (6 bases). Trimming took 7 bases from V and 4 from J, leaving 18 bases between them. The CDR3 totals 15 residues. The germline V gene encodes CDR1 KGHDR and CDR2 SFDVKD. DNA for the CDR3: TGTGCCACCAGCCGCGGCAGGGGTGGGGTCACTGAAGCTTTCTTT. Its protein is CATSRGRGGVTEAFF.

This chain links TRBV11-2 with TRBJ2-3; TRBD2 agrees at 7 bases. Looked up from germline, CDR1 is SGHAT and CDR2 is FQNNGV. The CDR3 has 17 amino acids. V lost 1 base to trimming and J lost 1 base; unmatched junction nucleotides: 8. CDR3 coding DNA: TGTGCCAGCAGCTTAGCGGACGGCGGGAGCGGCACAGATACGCAGTATTTT. This codes for CASSLADGGSGTDTQYF.

This rearrangement joins TRBV5-4 to TRBJ2-2; 9 nucleotides align to TRBD2. The germline V gene encodes CDR1 SGHNT and CDR2 YYREEE (reference sequence). J lost 3 bases, V lost 2 bases, and 2 bases had no gene match. The CDR3 runs to 15 residues. Here the CDR3 reads CASSLRLADTGELFF. For the CDR3, the DNA is TGTGCCAGCAGCTTACGACTAGCGGACACCGGGGAGCTGTTTTTT.

The chain employs TRBV11-2 and TRBJ2-1; D may be TRBD2 (6 bases). Trimming took 1 base from V and 4 from J, leaving 17 bases between them. This CDR3 region has 17 residues. Germline lookup yields CDR1 SGHAT and CDR2 FQNNGV. The CDR3 nucleotides read TGTGCCAGCAGCTTAGCCCCCCGGCGGGACCGTTACAATGAGCAGTTCTTC. Encoded protein: CASSLAPRRDRYNEQFF. Complete variable domain (other parts from reference TRBV11-2 and TRBJ2-1): EAGVAQSPRYKIIEKRQSVAFWCNPISGHATLYWYQQILGQGPKLLIQFQNNGVVDDSQLPKDRFSAERLKGVDSTLKIQPAKLEDSAVYLCASSLAPRRDRYNEQFFGPGTRLTVL.

The rearrangement links TRBV19 to TRBJ2-7, with D tentatively TRBD2 (5 bases). There are 15 residues in the CDR3. The V end lost 4 bases, the J end lost 3 bases, and 16 bases lay between the germline ends. Per germline, CDR1 LNHDA and CDR2 SQIVND (reference sequence). The CDR3 loop reads CASSNPPAGGYEQYF. CDR3 DNA sequence: TGTGCCAGTAGTAACCCCCCCGCGGGCGGCTACGAGCAGTACTTC.

The chain couples TRBV5-1 to TRBJ2-1; a possible D gene is TRBD1 (7 bases). The CDR3 runs 15 residues. Trimming removed 7 bases at V and 8 bases at J, with 22 bases between. Germline V gives CDR1 SGHRS, CDR2 YFSETQ. Here the CDR3 DNA reads TGCGCCAGCGGGAAGTGGGCGGGACAGTCCCATGAGCAGTTCTTC. Translated, it gives CASGKWAGQSHEQFF.

The V call is TRBV5-8, the J call TRBJ1-2; 9 bases map to TRBD1. Germline V lookup: CDR1 SGHTS, CDR2 YDEGEE. The V gene end was trimmed by 1 base and the J gene end by 3 bases; junction bases not matched to a gene: 10. The CDR3 has 17 residues. The chain's CDR3 is CASSLTPGQGPYYGYTF. The CDR3 nucleotides read TGTGCCAGCAGCTTGACTCCGGGACAGGGCCCCTACTATGGCTACACCTTC.

This clone came up a few times. The rearrangement uses TRBV6-5 and TRBJ1-1; D is ambiguous. CDR1 and CDR2 from the germline V gene are MNHEY and SVGAGI. Between the trimmed V and J ends, which lost 7 bases and 5 bases, there was a span of 20 bases. This CDR3 region has 15 residues. This chain's CDR3 is CASTFSAGRGTEAFF. In DNA form, the CDR3 reads TGTGCCAGCACCTTCTCTGCAGGAAGAGGGACTGAAGCTTTCTTT.

This rearrangement joins TRBV10-3 to TRBJ1-2; 12 bases are shared with TRBD1. From germline, CDR1 is ENHRY and CDR2 SYGVKD. This CDR3 is built from 17 residues. Unmatched junction bases numbered 11, after V lost 8 bases and J lost 1 base. The CDR3 region has the DNA TGTGCCATCGAACCGGGACAGGGGGCAGGGGGTAACTATGGCTACACCTTC. Translation: CAIEPGQGAGGNYGYTF.

The genes are TRBV28 and TRBJ1-3; weak D call: TRBD1 (6 bases). Germline V CDR1 and CDR2: MDHEN, SYDVKM. The CDR3 length is 15 residues. Trimming removed 4 bases at V and 4 bases at J, with 14 bases between. The CDR3 region has the DNA TGTGCCAGCAGTTCCGGGACAAGGGGAGGAAACACCATATATTTT. Translating it yields CASSSGTRGGNTIYF.

The J gene is TRBJ2-2, the V gene TRBV7-6; 7 positions agree with TRBD2. The CDR3 has 16 amino acids. Germline CDR1 reads SGHVS; CDR2 reads FNYEAQ. V gave up 1 base and J gave up 3 bases; unmatched junction bases: 5. For the CDR3, the DNA is TGTGCCAGCAGCTTAGATGCTAGCGGTTACACCGGGGAGCTGTTTTTT. It encodes CASSLDASGYTGELFF.

The V gene is TRBV4-1, the J gene TRBJ1-2; TRBD1 is a possible D gene (6 bases). This CDR3 is 14 amino acids long. V lost 6 bases to trimming and J lost 4 bases, with 15 bases between them. Germline loops: CDR1 MGHRA, CDR2 YSYEKL. The CDR3: CASRREGDPYGYTF. In DNA form, the CDR3 reads TGCGCCAGCAGGCGTGAGGGGGACCCCTATGGCTACACCTTC.

The V gene is TRBV7-2, the J gene TRBJ2-3; no clear D gene. Trimming took 8 bases from V and 5 from J, leaving 14 bases between them. The CDR3 totals 13 residues. In germline, CDR1 is SGHTA, CDR2 FQGNSA. CDR3 loop: CASGPAPRDTQYF. DNA for the CDR3: TGTGCCAGCGGCCCCGCCCCCCGAGATACGCAGTATTTT.

CDR3 sequence reads: CASSFGTNNQPQHF. The CDR3 DNA sequence: TGTGCCAGCAGCTTCGGGACAAACAATCAGCCCCAGCATTTT. V gene TRBV11-2 combines with J gene TRBJ1-5; D may be TRBD1 (6 bases). Germline assignment: CDR1 SGHAT and CDR2 FQNNGV. The CDR3 runs to 14 residues. The V and J ends lost 3 bases and 3 bases respectively, with 9 bases between them.

The gene calls are TRBV19 and TRBJ1-5; possibly TRBD1 for D (5 bases). Germline V gene lookup returns CDR1 LNHDA and CDR2 SQIVND (reference sequence). Trimming removed 6 bases at V and 6 bases at J, with 12 bases between. The CDR3 totals 13 residues. CDR3 loop: CASSPGYTQPQHF. CDR3 DNA: TGTGCCAGTAGCCCAGGGTACACTCAGCCCCAGCATTTT.